This T cell receptor (beta chain) was profiled in a study of shared clonotypes between healthy human individuals. Germline CDR1 reads SGHTA; CDR2 reads FQGNSA. This CDR3 spans 15 amino acids. The germline V and J ends were trimmed by 1 base and 9 bases, with 19 bases remaining between them. CD4+ cells underwent separation, giving CD45RA+ naive and CD45RA-negative memory subsets. DNA at 200 ng, roughly 30,000 T cell genomes, went into sorted-subset replicate PCRs. Method: immunoSEQ multiplex PCR; TCRdb's copy keeps in-frame clones and lacks some. The sample has some 1.5 million clones, 95% to 99% seen once.

The sequenced sample was naive CD4+ T cells sorted from blood. This sample's subset: CD45RA+ positively selected. The receptor was derived from a man aged 30 to 39 in good health. The chain couples TRBV7-2 to TRBJ2-7, with a possible D match to TRBD2 (7 bases). CDR3: CASSLEGDRLAPQYF. The CDR3 region has the DNA TGTGCCAGCAGCTTAGAGGGGGATCGACTAGCACCGCAGTACTTC.